This T cell receptor (beta chain) derives from a study of vaccination effects on CD4 cells after COVID-19. Study-level information: The participants, recipients of two vaccine doses, got either BNT162b2 or mRNA-1273. The study's findings and limits: In the late period after vaccination, infection- and vaccine-induced clones contracted markedly.

Before any sequencing was done, the ViraFEST assay used viral peptide pools to expand antigen-specific CD4+ T cells. Subsequent to a culture period of 10 to 11 days, CD4+ T cells were isolated. Absence of prior SARS-CoV-2 infection characterized the vaccine recipients, who showed negative nucleocapsid antibodies. The researchers cultured some 2.1 million PBMC per well with 9.5 to 10 IU/ml IL-2 and approximately 10 ug/ml peptides. Cultures received IL-2 medium that replaced half the medium on days 3 and 7. Trimming removed 4 bases from V and 0 bases from J, with 17 bases in between. The CDR3 covers 17 residues. Germline values: CDR1 LGHDT, CDR2 YNNKEL (reference sequence). Turning to this clone: Its matching antigen is unknown.

The protocol was immunoSEQ multiplex PCR, while the TCRdb copy is restricted to in-frame clones and leaves out a portion. This sample yields roughly 60,000 clones, of which approximately 70% are seen a single time; approximately 20% belongs to the top ten. This sequence was found in a human donor who received a COVID-19 vaccine. J is TRBJ2-3 and V is TRBV3-1 (or the pseudogene TRBV3-2), with unresolved D. The material was CD4+ T cells from PBMCs cultured with SARS-CoV-2 spike peptides, obtained before COVID-19 vaccination. The CDR3 spells CASSPLSRTTSTDTQYF. The CDR3 coding sequence is TGTGCCAGCAGCCCCCTCTCAAGAACTACTAGCACAGATACGCAGTATTTT.